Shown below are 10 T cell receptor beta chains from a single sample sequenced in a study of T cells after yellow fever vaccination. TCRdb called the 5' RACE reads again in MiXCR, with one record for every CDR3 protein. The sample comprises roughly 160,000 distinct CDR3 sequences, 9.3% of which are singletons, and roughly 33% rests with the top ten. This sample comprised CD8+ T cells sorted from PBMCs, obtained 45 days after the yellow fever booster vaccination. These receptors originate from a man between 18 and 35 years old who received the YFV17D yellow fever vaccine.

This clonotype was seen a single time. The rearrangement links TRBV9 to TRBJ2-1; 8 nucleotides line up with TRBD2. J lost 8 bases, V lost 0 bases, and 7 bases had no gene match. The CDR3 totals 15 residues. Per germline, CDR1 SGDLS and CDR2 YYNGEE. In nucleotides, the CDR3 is TGTGCCAGCAGCGTAGCGGGGGGGCGAGCCTATGAGCAGTTCTTC. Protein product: CASSVAGGRAYEQFF.

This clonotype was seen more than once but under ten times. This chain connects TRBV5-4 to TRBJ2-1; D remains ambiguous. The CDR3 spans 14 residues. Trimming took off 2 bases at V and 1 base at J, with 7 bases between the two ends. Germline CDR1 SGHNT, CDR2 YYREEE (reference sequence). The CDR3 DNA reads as TGTGCCAGCAGCTTTAAGGGTTCCTACAATGAGCAGTTCTTC. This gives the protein CASSFKGSYNEQFF.

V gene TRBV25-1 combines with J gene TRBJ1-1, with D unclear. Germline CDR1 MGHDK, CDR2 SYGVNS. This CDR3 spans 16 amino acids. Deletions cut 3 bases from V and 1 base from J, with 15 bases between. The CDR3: CASSELREGPNTEAFF. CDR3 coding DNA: TGTGCCAGCAGTGAGCTAAGGGAGGGCCCGAACACTGAAGCTTTCTTT.

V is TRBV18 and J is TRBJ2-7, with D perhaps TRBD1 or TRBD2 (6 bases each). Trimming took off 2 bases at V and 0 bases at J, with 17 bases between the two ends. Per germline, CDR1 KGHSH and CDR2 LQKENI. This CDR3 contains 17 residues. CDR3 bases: TGTGCCAGCTCACCAGTTCGGGGGACAATGAGCTCCTACGAGCAGTACGTC. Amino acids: CASSPVRGTMSSYEQYV.

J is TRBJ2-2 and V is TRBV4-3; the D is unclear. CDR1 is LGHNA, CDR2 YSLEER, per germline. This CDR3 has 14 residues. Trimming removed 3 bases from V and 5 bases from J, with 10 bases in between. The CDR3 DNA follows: TGCGCCAGCAGCCAGAACGGCGGAACCGGGGAGCTGTTTTTT. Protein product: CASSQNGGTGELFF.

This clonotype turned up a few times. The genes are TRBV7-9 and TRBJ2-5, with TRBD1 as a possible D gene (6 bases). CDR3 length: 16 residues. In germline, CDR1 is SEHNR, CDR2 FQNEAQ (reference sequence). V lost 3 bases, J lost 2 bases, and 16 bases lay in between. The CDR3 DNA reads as TGTGCCAGCAGCTTGCCTTCCGGGACAAGTCAAGAGACCCAGTACTTC. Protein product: CASSLPSGTSQETQYF.

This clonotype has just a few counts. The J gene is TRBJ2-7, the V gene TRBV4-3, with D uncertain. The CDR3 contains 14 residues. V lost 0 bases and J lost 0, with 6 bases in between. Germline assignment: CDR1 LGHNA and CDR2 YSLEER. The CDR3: CASSQDGLSYEQYF. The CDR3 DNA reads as TGCGCCAGCAGCCAAGATGGCCTCTCCTACGAGCAGTACTTC.

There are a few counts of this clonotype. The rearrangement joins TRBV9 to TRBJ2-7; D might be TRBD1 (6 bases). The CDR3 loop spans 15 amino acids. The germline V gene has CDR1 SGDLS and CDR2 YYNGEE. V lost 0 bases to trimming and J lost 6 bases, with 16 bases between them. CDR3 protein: CASSVDQGPAAEQYF. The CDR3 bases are TGTGCCAGCAGCGTAGACCAGGGGCCGGCCGCCGAGCAGTACTTC.

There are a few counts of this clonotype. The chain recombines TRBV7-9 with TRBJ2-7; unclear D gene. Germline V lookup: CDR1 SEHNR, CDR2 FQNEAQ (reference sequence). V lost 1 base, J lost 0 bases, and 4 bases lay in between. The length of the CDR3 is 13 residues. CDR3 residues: CASSLVSSYEQYF. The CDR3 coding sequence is TGTGCCAGCAGCTTAGTAAGCTCCTACGAGCAGTACTTC.

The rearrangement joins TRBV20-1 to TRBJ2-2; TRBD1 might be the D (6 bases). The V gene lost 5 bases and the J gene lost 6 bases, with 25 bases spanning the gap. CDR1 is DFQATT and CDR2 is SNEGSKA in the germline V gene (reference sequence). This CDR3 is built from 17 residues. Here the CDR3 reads CSASPFTAEQGPGELFF. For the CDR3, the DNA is TGCAGTGCTTCCCCTTTCACTGCCGAACAGGGACCCGGGGAGCTGTTTTTT.